The 17 T cell receptor beta chains presented below share a single source sample, sequenced in a study of cytomegalovirus exposure and HLA in healthy donors. This PCR relied on a set of 60 Vbeta primers and 13 Jbeta primers. Libraries were prepared by immunoSEQ multiplex PCR; TCRdb keeps only in-frame clonotypes and omits some of them. The sample holds about 140,000 clones, around 80% seen once. Sequencing was carried out using PBMCs. The receptors derive from a male donor in good health and CMV-seronegative.

The chain is built from TRBV27 and TRBJ1-5; D is perhaps TRBD1 (5 bases). This CDR3 contains 14 residues. In germline, CDR1 is MNHEY, CDR2 SMNVEV (reference sequence). The V and J ends lost 0 bases and 11 bases respectively, with 14 bases between them. CDR3: CASSLSRGGGTQHF. CDR3 DNA: TGTGCCAGCAGTTTATCACGGGGCGGAGGGACCCAGCATTTT.

CDR3 sequence (DNA): TGTGCCAGCAGCTTGTTAAGGACAGGGGGTTCACCCCTCCACTTT. This codes for CASSLLRTGGSPLHF. The chain employs TRBV7-8 and TRBJ1-6; TRBD1 matches at 10 bases. This CDR3 has 15 residues. With 3 bases clipped from V and 9 bases from J, the junction kept 5 bases outside the gene matches. Germline V gene lookup returns CDR1 SGHVS and CDR2 FQNEAQ.

The V gene is TRBV19, the J gene TRBJ2-7, with D maybe TRBD2 (5 bases). There are 13 residues in the CDR3. Looked up from germline, CDR1 is LNHDA and CDR2 is SQIVND (reference sequence). The V end was cut by 5 bases, the J end by 2 bases, with 10 bases between. Written as DNA, the CDR3 is TGTGCCAGTAGTCTAACTAGTACCTACGAGCAGTACTTC. Translation: CASSLTSTYEQYF.

To note about this clone: One end of the junction varies from germline; a read error may be responsible. The genes are TRBV5-4 and TRBJ1-1, with D unclear. This CDR3 comprises 11 residues. CDR1 is SGHNT and CDR2 is YYREEE in the germline V gene (reference sequence). The CDR3 loop is CASSRGRVRHF. For the CDR3, the DNA is TGTGCCAGCAGCCGAGGGAGGGTGCGGCACTTT.

The chain recombines TRBV5-1 with TRBJ2-1; 12 bases agree with TRBD2. From germline, CDR1 is SGHRS and CDR2 YFSETQ. The CDR3 is 16 residues long. V lost 0 bases and J lost 7; bases outside the gene matches: 5. CDR3 sequence reads: CASSLVALAGGNEQFF. Here the CDR3 DNA reads TGCGCCAGCAGCTTGGTAGCGCTAGCGGGGGGGAATGAGCAGTTCTTC.

The rearrangement uses TRBV15 and TRBJ1-5; D uncertain. The CDR3 has 13 amino acids. Looked up from germline, CDR1 is LNHNV and CDR2 is YYDKDF (reference sequence). V was pared by 5 bases and J by 2 bases, with 7 bases between. The CDR3 loop is CATSERGNQPQHF. The CDR3 bases are TGTGCCACCAGCGAGAGGGGCAATCAGCCCCAGCATTTT. Complete variable domain (other parts from reference TRBV15 and TRBJ1-5): DAMVIQNPRYQVTQFGKPVTLSCSQTLNHNVMYWYQQKSSQAPKLLFHYYDKDFNNEADTPDNFQSRRPNTSFCFLDIRSPGLGDTAMYLCATSERGNQPQHFGDGTRLSIL.

This chain links TRBV14 with TRBJ1-4, with a possible D match to TRBD1 (5 bases). V lost 0 bases to trimming and J lost 2 bases, with 13 bases between them. CDR1 is SGHDN, CDR2 FVKESK, per germline. This CDR3 is 17 amino acids long. CDR3 coding DNA: TGTGCCAGCAGCCAAGACCCAGGGCAGTTGACTAATGAAAAACTGTTTTTT. Translated: CASSQDPGQLTNEKLFF.

CDR3 amino acids: CASSQDGTTYNSPLHF. The DNA of the CDR3 is TGCGCCAGCAGCCAAGATGGCACCACCTATAATTCACCCCTCCACTTT. The chain carries TRBV4-3 and TRBJ1-6; no reliable D call. V lost 0 bases and J lost 2, with 8 bases in between. Germline V CDR1 and CDR2: LGHNA, YSLEER. The CDR3 runs 16 residues.

This clone was detected once. The rearrangement links TRBV11-3 to TRBJ1-1; TRBD1 aligns across 7 bases. The germline V gene encodes CDR1 SGHNT and CDR2 YENEEA. CDR3 length: 16 residues. V lost 6 bases, J lost 0 bases, and 10 bases stayed unmatched. DNA for the CDR3: TGTGCCAGCAGGGAGAAGGGGGCGGGGATGAACACTGAAGCTTTCTTT. Translation: CASREKGAGMNTEAFF.

The V call is TRBV5-4, the J call TRBJ2-5; 7 bases are a match to TRBD1. J lost 5 bases, V lost 4 bases, and 14 bases had no gene match. The CDR3 length is 16 residues. CDR1 and CDR2 from the germline V gene are SGHNT and YYREEE (reference sequence). The DNA for the CDR3 is TGTGCCAGCAGCGGGCGAGTCAGGGGGTCACGGGAGACCCAGTACTTC. Its protein product is CASSGRVRGSRETQYF.

This chain uses TRBV29-1 with TRBJ1-5, with D perhaps TRBD1 (5 bases). Trimming stripped 5 bases from V and 3 bases from J, with 17 bases between. The CDR3 totals 15 residues. Germline loops: CDR1 SQVTM, CDR2 ANQGSEA. The CDR3 spells CSVQAGGGINQPQHF. The CDR3 DNA is TGCAGCGTTCAAGCGGGGGGGGGTATCAATCAGCCCCAGCATTTT.

The chain employs TRBV7-9 and TRBJ2-3; 7 bases align to TRBD2. The CDR3 spans 14 residues. The V gene end was trimmed by 5 bases and the J gene end by 3 bases; junction bases not matched to a gene: 5. Germline-derived CDR1 and CDR2 are SEHNR and FQNEAQ (reference sequence). The CDR3 DNA follows: TGTGCCAGCAGCCCACCGGGACTAACAGATACGCAGTATTTT. It encodes CASSPPGLTDTQYF.

The rearrangement uses TRBV2 and TRBJ2-5; possibly TRBD2 for D (5 bases). Germline values: CDR1 SNHLY, CDR2 FYNNEI. This CDR3 spans 14 amino acids. Between the trimmed V and J ends, which lost 4 bases and 4 bases, there was a span of 13 bases. The CDR3 loop is CASSAASPRETQYF. The CDR3 DNA sequence: TGTGCCAGCAGTGCGGCTAGCCCACGAGAGACCCAGTACTTC.

This chain joins TRBV28 and TRBJ1-1; a weak D match, TRBD1 (6 bases). Germline lookup yields CDR1 MDHEN and CDR2 SYDVKM. V gave up 4 bases and J gave up 6 bases, with 15 bases separating them. This CDR3 is 14 amino acids long. The CDR3 DNA reads as TGTGCCAGCAGTTACAGGGTCGACTTCTCTGAAGCTTTCTTT. It translates to CASSYRVDFSEAFF.

This chain links TRBV6-5 with TRBJ2-4, with no clear D. This CDR3 has 11 amino acids. V lost 4 bases, J lost 6 bases, and 4 bases lay in between. The V gene's germline CDR1 is MNHEY and CDR2 SVGAGI. The CDR3 region has the DNA TGTGCCAGCAGTTCATTAAACATTCAGTACTTC. It codes for CASSSLNIQYF.

The V call is TRBV29-1, the J call TRBJ2-6, with TRBD2 identical over 9 bases. The CDR3 spans 14 residues. The germline V gene has CDR1 SQVTM and CDR2 ANQGSEA. The V segment lost 6 bases and the J segment 2 bases; nucleotides outside the gene matches: 2. CDR3 nucleotide sequence: TGCAGCGTGAGCGGGGGGCCTGGGGCCAACGTCCTGACTTTC. It is translated as CSVSGGPGANVLTF.

The V gene is TRBV29-1, the J gene TRBJ2-5, with D tentatively TRBD2 (6 bases). V lost 3 bases and J lost 4, with 12 bases in between. The CDR3 runs 13 residues. Germline loops: CDR1 SQVTM, CDR2 ANQGSEA. This CDR3 is CSVERGRGETQYF. DNA of the CDR3: TGCAGCGTTGAGCGGGGTCGTGGAGAGACCCAGTACTTC.